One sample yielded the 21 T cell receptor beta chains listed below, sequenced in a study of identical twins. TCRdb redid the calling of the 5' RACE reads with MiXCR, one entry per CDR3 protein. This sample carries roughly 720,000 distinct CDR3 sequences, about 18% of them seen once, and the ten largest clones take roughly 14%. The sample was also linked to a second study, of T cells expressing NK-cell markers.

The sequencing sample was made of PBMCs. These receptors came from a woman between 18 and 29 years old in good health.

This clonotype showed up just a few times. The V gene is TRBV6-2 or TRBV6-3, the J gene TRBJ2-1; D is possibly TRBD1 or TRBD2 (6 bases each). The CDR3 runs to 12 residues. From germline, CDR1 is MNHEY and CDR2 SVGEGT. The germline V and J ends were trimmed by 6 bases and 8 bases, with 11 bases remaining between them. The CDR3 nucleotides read TGTGCCAGCAGGAGGAGGGGGGATGAGCAGTTCTTC. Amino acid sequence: CASRRRGDEQFF.

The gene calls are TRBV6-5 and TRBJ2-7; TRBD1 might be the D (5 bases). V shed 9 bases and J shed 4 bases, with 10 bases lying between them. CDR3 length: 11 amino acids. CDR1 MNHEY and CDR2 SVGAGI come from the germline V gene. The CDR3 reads CASQGNYEQYF. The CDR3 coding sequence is TGTGCCAGTCAGGGAAATTACGAGCAGTACTTC.

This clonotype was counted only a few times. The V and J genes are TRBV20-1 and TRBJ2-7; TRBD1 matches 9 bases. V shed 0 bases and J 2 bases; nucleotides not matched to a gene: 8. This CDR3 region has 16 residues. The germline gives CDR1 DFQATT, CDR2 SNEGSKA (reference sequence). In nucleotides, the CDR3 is TGCAGTGCTAGAGATCCGGGACAGGGACTTCCCTACGAGCAGTACTTC. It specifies CSARDPGQGLPYEQYF.

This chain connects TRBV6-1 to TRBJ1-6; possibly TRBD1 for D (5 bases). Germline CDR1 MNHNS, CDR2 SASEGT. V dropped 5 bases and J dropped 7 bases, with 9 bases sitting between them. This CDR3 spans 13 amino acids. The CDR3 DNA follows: TGTGCCAGCAGTAAGGGGATGAATTCACCCCTCCACTTT. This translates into CASSKGMNSPLHF.

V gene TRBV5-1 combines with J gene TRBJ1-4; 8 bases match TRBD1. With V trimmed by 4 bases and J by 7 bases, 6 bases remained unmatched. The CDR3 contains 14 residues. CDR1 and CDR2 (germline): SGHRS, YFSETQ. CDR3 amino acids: CASSIDRGGEKLFF. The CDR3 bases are TGCGCCAGCAGCATCGACAGGGGAGGTGAAAAACTGTTTTTT. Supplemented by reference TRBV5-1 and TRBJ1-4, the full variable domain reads KAGVTQTPRYLIKTRGQQVTLSCSPISGHRSVSWYQQTPGQGLQFLFEYFSETQRNKGNFPGRFSGRQFSNSRSEMNVSTLELGDSALYLCASSIDRGGEKLFFGSGTQLSVL.

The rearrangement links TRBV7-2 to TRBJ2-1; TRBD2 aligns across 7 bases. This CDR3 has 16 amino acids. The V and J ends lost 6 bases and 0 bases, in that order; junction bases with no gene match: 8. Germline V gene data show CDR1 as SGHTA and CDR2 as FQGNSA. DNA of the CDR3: TGTGCCAGCAGGCCCGTGGGCGGGAGCTCCTACAATGAGCAGTTCTTC. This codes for CASRPVGGSSYNEQFF.

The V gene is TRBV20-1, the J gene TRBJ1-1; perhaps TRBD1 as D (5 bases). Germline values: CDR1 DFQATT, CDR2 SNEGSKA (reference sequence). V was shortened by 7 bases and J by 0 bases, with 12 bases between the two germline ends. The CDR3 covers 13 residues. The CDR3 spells CSVRDRMNTEAFF. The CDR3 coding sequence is TGCAGTGTCCGGGACCGAATGAACACTGAAGCTTTCTTT.

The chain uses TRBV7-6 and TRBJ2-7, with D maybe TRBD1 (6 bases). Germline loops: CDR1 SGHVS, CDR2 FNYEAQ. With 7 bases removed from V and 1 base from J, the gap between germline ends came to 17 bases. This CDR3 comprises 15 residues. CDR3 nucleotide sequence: TGTGCCAGCACCATCGGACGAGGGGGTTCCTACGAGCAGTACTTC. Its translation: CASTIGRGGSYEQYF.

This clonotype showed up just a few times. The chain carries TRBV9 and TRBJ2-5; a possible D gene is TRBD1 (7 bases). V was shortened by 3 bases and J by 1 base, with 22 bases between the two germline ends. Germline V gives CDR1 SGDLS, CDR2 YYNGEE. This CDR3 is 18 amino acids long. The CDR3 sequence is CASSGRINTRDSQETQYF. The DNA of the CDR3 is TGTGCCAGCAGCGGACGCATCAATACGCGGGACAGCCAAGAGACCCAGTACTTC.

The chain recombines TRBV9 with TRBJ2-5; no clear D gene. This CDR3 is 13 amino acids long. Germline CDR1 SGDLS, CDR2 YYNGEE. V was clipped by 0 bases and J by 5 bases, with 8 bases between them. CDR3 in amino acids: CASSVDPEETQYF. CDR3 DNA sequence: TGTGCCAGCAGCGTAGATCCTGAGGAGACCCAGTACTTC.

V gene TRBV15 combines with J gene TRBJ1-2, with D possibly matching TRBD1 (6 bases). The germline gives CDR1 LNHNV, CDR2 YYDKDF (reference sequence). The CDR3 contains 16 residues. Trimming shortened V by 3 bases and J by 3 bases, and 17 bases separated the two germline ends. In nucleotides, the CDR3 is TGTGCCACCAGCAGGGTAGACAGGAGGTTGGACTATGGCTACACCTTC. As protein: CATSRVDRRLDYGYTF.

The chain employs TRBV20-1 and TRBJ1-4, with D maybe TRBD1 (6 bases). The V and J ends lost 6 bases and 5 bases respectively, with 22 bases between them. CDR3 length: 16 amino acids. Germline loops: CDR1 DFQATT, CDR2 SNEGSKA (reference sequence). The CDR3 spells CSAKTPKGGWNEKLFF. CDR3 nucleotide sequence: TGCAGTGCGAAGACCCCCAAGGGGGGTTGGAATGAAAAACTGTTTTTT.

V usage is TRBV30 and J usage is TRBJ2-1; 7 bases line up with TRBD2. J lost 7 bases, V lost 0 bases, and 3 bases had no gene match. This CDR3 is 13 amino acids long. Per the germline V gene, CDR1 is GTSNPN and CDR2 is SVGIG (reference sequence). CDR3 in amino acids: CAWSVRAGNEQFF. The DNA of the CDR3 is TGTGCCTGGAGTGTAAGAGCGGGGAATGAGCAGTTCTTC.

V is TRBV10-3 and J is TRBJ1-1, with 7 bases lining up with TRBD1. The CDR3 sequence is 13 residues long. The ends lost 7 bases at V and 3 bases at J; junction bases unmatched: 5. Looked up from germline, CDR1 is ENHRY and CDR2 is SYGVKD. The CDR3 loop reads CAIKGQWDTEAFF. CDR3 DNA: TGTGCCATCAAGGGACAGTGGGACACTGAAGCTTTCTTT.

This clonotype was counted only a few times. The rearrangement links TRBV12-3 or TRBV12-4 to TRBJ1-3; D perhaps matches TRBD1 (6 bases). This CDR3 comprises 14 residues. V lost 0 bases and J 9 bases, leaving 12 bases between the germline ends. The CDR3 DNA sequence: TGTGCCAGCAGTTTAGCAGGGACACGTAGCACCATATATTTT. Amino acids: CASSLAGTRSTIYF.

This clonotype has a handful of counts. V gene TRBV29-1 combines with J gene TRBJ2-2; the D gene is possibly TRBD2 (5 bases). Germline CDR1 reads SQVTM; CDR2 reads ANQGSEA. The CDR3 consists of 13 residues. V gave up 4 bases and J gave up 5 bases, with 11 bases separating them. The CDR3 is CSVVEGKTGELFF. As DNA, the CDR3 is TGCAGCGTTGTCGAGGGAAAAACCGGGGAGCTGTTTTTT.

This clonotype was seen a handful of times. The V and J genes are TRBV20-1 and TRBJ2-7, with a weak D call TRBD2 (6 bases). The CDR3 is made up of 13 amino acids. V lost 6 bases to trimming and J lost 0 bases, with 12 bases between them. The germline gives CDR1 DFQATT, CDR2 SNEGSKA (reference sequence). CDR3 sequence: CSALAESSYEQYF. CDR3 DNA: TGCAGTGCCTTAGCGGAGAGCTCCTACGAGCAGTACTTC.

The CDR3 coding sequence is TGTGCCAGCTTACGCAACGCAGGGAACTCCTACAATGAGCAGTTCTTC. Translating it yields CASLRNAGNSYNEQFF. This sequence joins TRBV6-1 and TRBJ2-1, with a possible D match to TRBD1 (5 bases). Trimming took 8 bases from V and 0 from J, leaving 17 bases between them. The CDR3 spans 16 residues. The germline gives CDR1 MNHNS, CDR2 SASEGT.

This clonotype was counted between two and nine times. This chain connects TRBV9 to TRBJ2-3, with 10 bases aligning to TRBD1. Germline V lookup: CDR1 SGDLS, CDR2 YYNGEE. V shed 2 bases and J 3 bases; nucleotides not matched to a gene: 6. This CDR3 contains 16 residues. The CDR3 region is CASSVFGTGATDTQYF. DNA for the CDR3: TGTGCCAGCAGCGTTTTCGGGACAGGGGCTACAGATACGCAGTATTTT.

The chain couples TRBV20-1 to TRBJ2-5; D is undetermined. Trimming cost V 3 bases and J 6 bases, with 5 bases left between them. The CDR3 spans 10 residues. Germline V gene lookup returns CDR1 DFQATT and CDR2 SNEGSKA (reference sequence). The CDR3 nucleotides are TGCAGTGCTAGTGCTCAGACCCAGTACTTC. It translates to CSASAQTQYF.

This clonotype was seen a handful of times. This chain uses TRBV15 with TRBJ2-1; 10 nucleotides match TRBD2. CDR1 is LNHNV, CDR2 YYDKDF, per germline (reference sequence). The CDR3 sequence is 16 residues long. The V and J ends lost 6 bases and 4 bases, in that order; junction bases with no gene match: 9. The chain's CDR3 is CATRSPGLATYNEQFF. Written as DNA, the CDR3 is TGTGCCACCAGAAGCCCGGGACTAGCGACTTACAATGAGCAGTTCTTC.